This TCR beta chain emerged from a study of blood T cell repertoires in COVID-19. In the original workflow: Amplification from reference gene primers served as the basis for estimated nucleated cell counts. Produced via immunoSEQ multiplex PCR; TCRdb's table is partial and in-frame only. V, J and clone size derive from that table, while D and trimming were established from the DNA sequence. The sample lists 150,000 to 200,000 clones, 75% to 90% occurring once. The receptor was derived from a man aged 40-49 years who had recovered from COVID-19. The specimen was PBMCs or T cells enriched from blood (not recorded which).

The CDR3 protein is CASSQDGADREQFF. The CDR3 DNA follows: TGCGCCAGCAGCCAAGATGGGGCAGATAGAGAGCAGTTCTTC. V gene TRBV4-1 combines with J gene TRBJ2-1; D is possibly TRBD1 (5 bases). This CDR3 comprises 14 residues. V gave up 0 bases and J gave up 10 bases, with 13 bases separating them. Germline V gives CDR1 MGHRA, CDR2 YSYEKL.